Shown below are 30 T cell receptor beta chains from a single sample sequenced in a study of CD8+ T cells in alopecia areata. Isolated RNA was reverse transcribed into cDNA used as the sequencing template. Here immunoSEQ multiplex PCR was the method, and the copy in TCRdb shows in-frame clones only, minus some. The data show more than 130,000 clones, 82% seen once. Described treatment: oral pan-JAK inhibitor, 5-10 mg twice daily. Here the sequenced sample was CD8+ T cells sorted from blood, taken at week 4, from a patient treated with tofacitinib. Every receptor here comes from a human donor with alopecia areata.

The J gene is TRBJ2-3, the V gene TRBV7-9; no reliable D call. Germline V CDR1 and CDR2: SEHNR, FQNEAQ (reference sequence). The CDR3 consists of 16 residues. With 6 bases removed from V and 0 bases from J, the gap between germline ends came to 16 bases. The CDR3 region has the DNA TGTGCCAGCAGAAACCCCTCGGGTACTAGCACAGATACGCAGTATTTT. It codes for CASRNPSGTSTDTQYF.

The genes are TRBV27 and TRBJ2-3; possible D gene TRBD2, 6 bases. This CDR3 contains 16 residues. Germline V lookup: CDR1 MNHEY, CDR2 SMNVEV (reference sequence). V lost 5 bases, J lost 2 bases, and 17 bases lay in between. In DNA, the CDR3 is TGTGCCAGCAGTAACCGCCGGGACTTTTCCACAGATACGCAGTATTTT. As protein: CASSNRRDFSTDTQYF.

The rearrangement uses TRBV2 and TRBJ1-5; 8 bases map to TRBD1. The CDR3 loop spans 14 amino acids. CDR1 and CDR2 (germline): SNHLY, FYNNEI. The V gene end was trimmed by 6 bases and the J gene end by 6 bases; junction bases not matched to a gene: 7. The CDR3 region has the DNA TGTGCCAGCAGAGACGGACAGGGTCTTCAGCCCCAGCATTTT. Translating gives CASRDGQGLQPQHF.

CDR3 loop: CASSYDGGELFF. Here the CDR3 DNA reads TGCGCCAGCAGCTATGACGGCGGGGAGCTGTTTTTT. The chain combines TRBV4-1 with TRBJ2-2; D uncertain. Germline V gene sequence: CDR1 MGHRA, CDR2 YSYEKL. V lost 5 bases, J lost 7 bases, and 8 bases lay in between. This CDR3 is built from 12 residues.

The chain uses TRBV29-1 and TRBJ2-5; 11 bases fit TRBD2. From germline, CDR1 is SQVTM and CDR2 ANQGSEA. The CDR3 consists of 14 residues. V gave up 3 bases and J gave up 2 bases; unmatched junction bases: 2. The chain's CDR3 is CSVEIAGGQETQYF. CDR3 coding DNA: TGCAGCGTTGAGATAGCGGGGGGGCAAGAGACCCAGTACTTC.

This rearrangement joins TRBV29-1 to TRBJ2-2; D uncertain. This CDR3 has 14 residues. Germline V gene sequence: CDR1 SQVTM, CDR2 ANQGSEA. V gave up 6 bases and J gave up 2 bases, with 13 bases separating them. CDR3: CSVAGGQNTGELFF. The CDR3 DNA is TGCAGCGTCGCTGGTGGGCAAAACACCGGGGAGCTGTTTTTT.

The J gene is TRBJ1-1, the V gene TRBV2; D remains ambiguous. The CDR3 is 13 amino acids. Trimming left V 2 bases short and J 1 base short, with 5 bases between. Looked up from germline, CDR1 is SNHLY and CDR2 is FYNNEI. The CDR3 nucleotides are TGTGCCAGCAGTGAAATACCGAACACTGAAGCTTTCTTT. Its translation: CASSEIPNTEAFF.

The chain is built from TRBV5-1 and TRBJ2-1, with TRBD1 identical over 9 bases. This CDR3 has 14 residues. From germline, CDR1 is SGHRS and CDR2 YFSETQ. V gave up 4 bases and J gave up 7 bases; unmatched junction bases: 6. CDR3 residues: CASSPGTGTNEQFF. The CDR3 nucleotides read TGCGCCAGCAGCCCGGGGACAGGGACTAATGAGCAGTTCTTC.

This clone was detected once. The chain combines TRBV30 with TRBJ2-7; D might be TRBD2 (5 bases). From germline, CDR1 is GTSNPN and CDR2 SVGIG (reference sequence). Trimming left V 5 bases short and J 4 bases short, with 15 bases between. The CDR3 loop spans 13 amino acids. As DNA, the CDR3 is TGTGCCTGGGAACTGCCGGGGAGATACGAGCAGTACTTC. Protein: CAWELPGRYEQYF.

The chain has TRBV29-1 and TRBJ2-1, with a tentative D call TRBD2 (5 bases). This CDR3 is 14 amino acids long. Germline V CDR1 and CDR2: SQVTM, ANQGSEA. Trimming removed 0 bases at V and 10 bases at J, with 16 bases between. CDR3 loop: CSVEDLAGPGEQFF. As DNA, the CDR3 is TGCAGCGTTGAAGATCTGGCAGGACCGGGGGAGCAGTTCTTC.

The rearrangement uses TRBV2 and TRBJ2-2; 9 positions agree with TRBD1. The germline V gene has CDR1 SNHLY and CDR2 FYNNEI. Unmatched junction bases numbered 8, after V lost 6 bases and J lost 6 bases. The CDR3 loop spans 15 amino acids. The CDR3 bases are TGTGCCAGCAGAGCGCCGGGACAGGGTCCCGGGGAGCTGTTTTTT. As protein: CASRAPGQGPGELFF.

J is TRBJ2-5 and V is TRBV6-1, with D unresolved. CDR3 size: 15 residues. The V end lost 8 bases, the J end lost 1 base, and 17 bases lay between the germline ends. Per the germline V gene, CDR1 is MNHNS and CDR2 is SASEGT. This chain's CDR3 is CASVQSVLLQETQYF. DNA of the CDR3: TGTGCCAGCGTTCAAAGCGTGCTACTCCAAGAGACCCAGTACTTC.

The gene calls are TRBV6-1 and TRBJ1-5; maybe TRBD1 (6 bases). This CDR3 region has 18 residues. Trimming removed 0 bases at V and 4 bases at J, with 19 bases between. The germline V gene has CDR1 MNHNS and CDR2 SASEGT. CDR3 coding DNA: TGTGCCAGCAGTGAAGCGGTAGGACAGTTCGTGGTAAATCAGCCCCAGCATTTT. Translating gives CASSEAVGQFVVNQPQHF.

This clone was recorded only once. The chain carries TRBV4-1 and TRBJ1-2; TRBD1 might be the D (5 bases). Germline CDR1 is MGHRA and CDR2 is YSYEKL. The CDR3 consists of 16 residues. V lost 3 bases and J 3 bases, leaving 17 bases between the germline ends. CDR3 sequence (DNA): TGCGCCAGCAGCCAGGAACCAGGGCGGGCGGACTATGGCTACACCTTC. Amino acids: CASSQEPGRADYGYTF.

V is TRBV27 and J is TRBJ2-2; D is uncertain. CDR3 length: 14 amino acids. Germline V lookup: CDR1 MNHEY, CDR2 SMNVEV (reference sequence). Trimming took off 2 bases at V and 3 bases at J, with 7 bases between the two ends. The CDR3 bases are TGTGCCAGCAGTTTAGGGCTTCACACCGGGGAGCTGTTTTTT. It specifies CASSLGLHTGELFF.

Of note for this clone: One junction end disagrees with the germline gene, perhaps due to a read error. The gene calls are TRBV2 and TRBJ1-6, with no clear D. CDR3 length equals 17 residues. CDR1 SNHLY and CDR2 FYNNEI come from the germline V gene. In DNA form, the CDR3 reads TGTGCCAGCAGTGATGAGGGAGCCAAGGCCTACAATTCACCCCTCCACTTT. As protein: CASSDEGAKAYNSPLHF.

This clone was seen only a few times. The J gene is TRBJ2-5, the V gene TRBV4-2, with a tentative D call TRBD2 (6 bases). Germline V gives CDR1 LGHNA, CDR2 YNFKEQ. The V and J ends lost 5 bases and 5 bases respectively, with 18 bases between them. The CDR3 loop spans 15 amino acids. CDR3: CASSSILAAGETQYF. CDR3 sequence (DNA): TGTGCCAGCAGCAGCATTTTAGCGGCGGGGGAGACCCAGTACTTC.

The CDR3 nucleotides read TGTGCCAGCAGCTTAGGAGGGGGGCCCCAGCATTTT. Residues: CASSLGGGPQHF. The rearrangement uses TRBV7-9 and TRBJ1-5; the D gene is possibly TRBD1 (6 bases). With 1 base removed from V and 9 bases from J, the gap between germline ends came to 7 bases. Germline CDR1 is SEHNR and CDR2 is FQNEAQ (reference sequence). The CDR3 is 12 amino acids.

This chain joins TRBV4-3 and TRBJ2-7; the D gene could be TRBD1 or TRBD2 (5 bases each). CDR1 and CDR2 (germline): LGHNA, YSLEER. Between the trimmed V and J ends, which lost 6 bases and 6 bases, there was a span of 18 bases. The CDR3 extends over 14 amino acids. CDR3 DNA: TGCGCCAGCAGTCAAAGCCGAGGGGAAGGCGAGCAGTACTTC. Translated, it gives CASSQSRGEGEQYF.

This clone appeared once. V gene TRBV27 combines with J gene TRBJ2-2; 7 nucleotides line up with TRBD1. The ends lost 2 bases at V and 4 bases at J; junction bases unmatched: 4. Germline lookup yields CDR1 MNHEY and CDR2 SMNVEV (reference sequence). The CDR3 spans 15 residues. CDR3 sequence: CASSLVQGITGELFF. The CDR3 DNA is TGTGCCAGCAGTTTAGTACAGGGGATCACCGGGGAGCTGTTTTTT.

The chain uses TRBV7-9 and TRBJ1-4; weak D call: TRBD1 (5 bases). This CDR3 is 15 amino acids long. The V end was cut by 5 bases, the J end by 0 bases, with 10 bases between. CDR1 and CDR2 (germline): SEHNR, FQNEAQ (reference sequence). CDR3 protein: CASSITGATNEKLFF. CDR3 nucleotide sequence: TGTGCCAGCAGCATAACGGGGGCAACTAATGAAAAACTGTTTTTT.

The rearrangement uses TRBV5-5 and TRBJ1-1; D unclear. Germline assignment: CDR1 SGHKS and CDR2 YYEKEE (reference sequence). V dropped 1 base and J dropped 1 base, with 8 bases sitting between them. The CDR3 has 14 residues. CDR3 sequence (DNA): TGTGCCAGCAGCTTGACTGGCCCGAACACTGAAGCTTTCTTT. Amino acids: CASSLTGPNTEAFF.

The chain couples TRBV7-9 to TRBJ2-7, with a possible D match to TRBD1 (6 bases). Germline CDR1 and CDR2: SEHNR and FQNEAQ (reference sequence). The CDR3 runs 14 residues. V was trimmed by 5 bases and J by 2 bases, leaving 13 bases between them. This CDR3 reads CASSQTGGPYEQYF. DNA for the CDR3: TGTGCCAGCAGCCAGACAGGAGGACCCTACGAGCAGTACTTC.

This clone appeared a single time. The chain has TRBV7-9 and TRBJ1-1; D remains ambiguous. Germline assignment: CDR1 SEHNR and CDR2 FQNEAQ (reference sequence). V lost 4 bases and J lost 1, with 10 bases in between. The CDR3 is 14 residues long. CDR3 DNA: TGTGCCAGCAGCTCTGGATTGGAGAACACTGAAGCTTTCTTT. Its translation is CASSSGLENTEAFF.

The chain has TRBV6-6 and TRBJ2-1; tentatively, D is TRBD1 (5 bases). V dropped 5 bases and J dropped 10 bases, with 9 bases sitting between them. The germline V gene encodes CDR1 MNHNY and CDR2 SVGAGI (reference sequence). The CDR3 covers 11 residues. The CDR3 loop reads CASSNNREQFF. DNA of the CDR3: TGTGCCAGCAGTAACAACAGGGAGCAGTTCTTC.

The rearrangement joins TRBV6-1 to TRBJ2-7; D is unclear. The CDR3 spans 15 residues. Trimming took 2 bases from V and 3 from J, leaving 14 bases between them. Germline V gene data show CDR1 as MNHNS and CDR2 as SASEGT. CDR3 in amino acids: CASSELPGSHYEQYF. CDR3 bases: TGTGCCAGCAGTGAACTACCGGGCTCCCACTACGAGCAGTACTTC.

The chain has TRBV7-2 and TRBJ2-7; tentative D call: TRBD2 (5 bases). V gave up 1 base and J gave up 3 bases, with 7 bases separating them. Per the germline V gene, CDR1 is SGHTA and CDR2 is FQGNSA. The CDR3 spans 13 residues. CDR3 residues: CASSLGGIYEQYF. CDR3 coding DNA: TGTGCCAGCAGCTTAGGAGGGATCTACGAGCAGTACTTC.

The V and J genes are TRBV19 and TRBJ1-2, with a weak D call TRBD1 (6 bases). This CDR3 region has 14 residues. Germline lookup yields CDR1 LNHDA and CDR2 SQIVND (reference sequence). V lost 1 base to trimming and J lost 6 bases, with 12 bases between them. This chain's CDR3 is CASSIGDIDDGYTF. DNA for the CDR3: TGTGCCAGTAGTATAGGGGACATCGACGATGGCTACACCTTC.

Concerning this clone itself: Relative to the germline gene, one junction end is altered; a read error may explain this. The same CDR3 is also encoded by other DNA sequences in this sample. The V gene is TRBV7-9, the J gene TRBJ2-2; D gene unclear. Per the germline V gene, CDR1 is SEHNR and CDR2 is FQNEAQ (reference sequence). This CDR3 region has 12 residues. The CDR3 loop is CASSLGPGELFF. Written as DNA, the CDR3 is TGTGCCAGCAGTTTAGGGCCCGGGGAGCTGTTTTTT.

The genes are TRBV5-1 and TRBJ1-5; no firm D call. This CDR3 is built from 15 residues. Germline values: CDR1 SGHRS, CDR2 YFSETQ. Trimming stripped 2 bases from V and 2 bases from J, with 11 bases between. DNA for the CDR3: TGCGCCAGCAGCTTATCGGGGTTAGGCAATCAGCCCCAGCATTTT. Its protein product is CASSLSGLGNQPQHF.